The subject of this entry is one T cell receptor beta chain. The V gene end was trimmed by 8 bases and the J gene end by 4 bases; junction bases not matched to a gene: 12. The CDR3 loop spans 14 amino acids. CDR1 and CDR2 (germline): SQVTM, ANQGSEA. Profiling relied on immunoSEQ multiplex PCR, and the TCRdb table lists in-frame clones only, not all of them. The data show 300,000 to 400,000 clones, over 75% seen once. These data come from a study of blood T cell repertoires in COVID-19. Across the study: From the United States, Italy and Spain came samples of acute and convalescent COVID-19.

Recruits, aged about 18 to 95 years, lived in under 25 US areas. Resolution of symptoms, clearance, or two negative PCRs was present in recovered Cohort 3 donors. The sample was PBMCs or T cells enriched from blood (not recorded which). The sequence was collected from a woman aged 25 to 45 who had recovered from COVID-19. The gene calls are TRBV29-1 and TRBJ1-2; TRBD1 aligns across 8 bases. CDR3 region: CSNTLQGEGYGYTF. DNA of the CDR3: TGCAGCAACACCCTACAGGGGGAGGGCTATGGCTACACCTTC.